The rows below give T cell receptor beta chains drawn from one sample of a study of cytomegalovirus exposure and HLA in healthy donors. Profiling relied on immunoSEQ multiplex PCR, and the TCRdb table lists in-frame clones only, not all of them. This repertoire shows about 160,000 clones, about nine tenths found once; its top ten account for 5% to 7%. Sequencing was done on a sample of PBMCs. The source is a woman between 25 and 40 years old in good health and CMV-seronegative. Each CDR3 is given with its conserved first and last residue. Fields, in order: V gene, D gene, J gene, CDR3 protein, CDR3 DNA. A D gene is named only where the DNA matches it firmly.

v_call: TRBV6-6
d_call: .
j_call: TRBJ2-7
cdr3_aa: CASSTMTGEQYF
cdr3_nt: TGTGCCAGCAGTACTATGACTGGCGAGCAGTACTTC

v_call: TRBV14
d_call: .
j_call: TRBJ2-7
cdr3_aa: CASSHRGSYEQYF
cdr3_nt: TGTGCCAGCAGCCACAGGGGATCCTACGAGCAGTACTTC

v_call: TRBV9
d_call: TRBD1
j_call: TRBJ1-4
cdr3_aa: CASSVGDSNEKLFF
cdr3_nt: TGTGCCAGCAGCGTAGGGGACAGCAATGAAAAACTGTTTTTT

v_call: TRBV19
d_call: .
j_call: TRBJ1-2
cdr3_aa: CASSITGSGYTF
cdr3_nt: TGTGCCAGTAGTATCACAGGGTCCGGCTACACCTTC

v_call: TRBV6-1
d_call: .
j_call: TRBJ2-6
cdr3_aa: CASSEVANGANVLTF
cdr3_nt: TGTGCCAGCAGTGAAGTGGCCAACGGGGCCAACGTCCTGACTTTC

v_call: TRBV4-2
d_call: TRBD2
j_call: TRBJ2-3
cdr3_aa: CASSQETSGRALDTQYF
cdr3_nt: TGTGCCAGCAGCCAAGAGACTAGCGGGAGGGCCTTGGATACGCAGTATTTT

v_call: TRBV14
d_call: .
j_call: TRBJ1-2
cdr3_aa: CASSQDWMAEKGYGYTF
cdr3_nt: TGTGCCAGCAGCCAAGATTGGATGGCGGAGAAAGGGTATGGCTACACCTTC

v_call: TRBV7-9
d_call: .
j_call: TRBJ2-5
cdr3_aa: CASSPTMDGQETQYF
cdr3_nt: TGTGCCAGCAGCCCTACAATGGACGGACAAGAGACCCAGTACTTC

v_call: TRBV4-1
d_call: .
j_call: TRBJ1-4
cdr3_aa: CASSQYGGKFNEKLFF
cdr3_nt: TGCGCCAGCAGCCAATATGGAGGGAAATTTAATGAAAAACTGTTTTTT

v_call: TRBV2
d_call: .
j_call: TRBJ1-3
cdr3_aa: CASSESRGHSGNTIYF
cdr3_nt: TGTGCCAGCAGTGAAAGCAGGGGCCACTCTGGAAACACCATATATTTT

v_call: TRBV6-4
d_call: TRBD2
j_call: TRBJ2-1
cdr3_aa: CASSDSGSHDEQFF
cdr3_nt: TGTGCCAGCAGTGATAGCGGGAGTCACGATGAGCAGTTCTTC

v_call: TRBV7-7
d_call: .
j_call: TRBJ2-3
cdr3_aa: CASSLLPTDTQYF
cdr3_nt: TGTGCTAGCAGCTTATTGCCGACAGATACGCAGTATTTT

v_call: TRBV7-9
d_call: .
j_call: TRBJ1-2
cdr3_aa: CASAEGGRTANYGYTF
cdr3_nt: TGTGCCAGCGCGGAGGGTGGCAGAACCGCTAACTATGGCTACACCTTC

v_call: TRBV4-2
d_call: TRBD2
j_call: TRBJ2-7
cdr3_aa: CASSLRPSGNYEQYF
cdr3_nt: TGTGCCAGCAGCCTCAGGCCTAGCGGGAACTACGAGCAGTACTTC